This TCR beta chain was found in a study of cytomegalovirus exposure and HLA in healthy donors. Study in general: It was reported in a later analysis that the 120 or so validation repertoires used the same platform as the roughly 670 first-cohort repertoires.

Study observations and caveats: As was reported, the classifier diagnosed cytomegalovirus status with high specificity and sensitivity.

About this clone itself: What it recognizes is unknown.

Some clones are missing from TCRdb's copy, which holds only in-frame ones; the method was immunoSEQ multiplex PCR. The sample includes about 170,000 clones, just under 90% of them seen just once. Trimming shortened V by 3 bases and J by 4 bases, and 12 bases separated the two germline ends. CDR1 and CDR2 (germline): GTSNPN, SVGIG (reference sequence). CDR3 length: 13 residues. Input material: PBMCs. V gene TRBV30 combines with J gene TRBJ1-2; D gene uncertain. This clonotype was sampled from a woman aged 30 to 39 in good health and CMV-seronegative. The CDR3 reads CAWRVDGLYGYTF. CDR3 DNA sequence: TGTGCCTGGAGAGTGGACGGACTCTATGGCTACACCTTC.